These T cell receptor beta chains were read from a single sample in a study of a mutant IDH1 vaccine in newly diagnosed glioma. This table comes from immunoSEQ multiplex PCR, and its TCRdb copy is limited to in-frame clones, with some not included. The data contain roughly 43,000 clones, approximately 88% of them seen just once; the ten biggest clones take up about 2.2%. No antigen has been identified for these receptors. The material was PBMCs, obtained from a glioma patient whose treatment included an IDH1 peptide vaccine. The receptors were gathered from a woman under 30 with glioma. Some clones in this sample may be carry-over from other donors' samples. CDR3s leave out the opening cysteine and the closing phenylalanine or tryptophan. For some rows the clone size is stated as once, few or many, or as a class when expanded; others skip it.

v_gene	j_gene	abundance	CDR3aa
TRBV9	TRBJ2-7	-	ASSVGVASGDYEQY
TRBV18	TRBJ2-7	-	ASSPPDEYEQY
TRBV9	TRBJ1-4	-	ASSGAGADNEKLF
TRBV5-4	TRBJ2-1	-	ASSLVTSGVNEQF
TRBV5-1	TRBJ2-1	-	ASTLLGVNRQGEQF
TRBV5-6	TRBJ1-1	-	ASSWGQGNTEAF
TRBV9	TRBJ1-5	-	ASSVGGAAGQPQH
TRBV10-3	TRBJ1-2	once	AASGTALLNYGYT
TRBV5-4	TRBJ1-1	few	ASSLAGSMGTEAF
TRBV6-4	TRBJ2-6	-	ASSDGQRSGANVLT
TRBV4-2	TRBJ2-1	-	ASSQDLGLAGANGEQF
TRBV29-1	TRBJ2-7	-	SAGGGGLTYEQY
TRBV29-1	TRBJ1-2	once	SARTGPNYGYT
TRBV19	TRBJ2-3	-	ASTSFKASGGTDTQY
TRBV29-1	TRBJ1-4	few	SVRGTGSEKLF
TRBV5-8	TRBJ1-5	-	ASSLDSPNQPQH
TRBV6-1	TRBJ2-7	-	ASSVGGRGQY
TRBV19	TRBJ2-7	-	ASSTRTGLIEQY
TRBV11-3	TRBJ1-1	-	ASRRTGNTEAF
TRBV6-5	TRBJ1-5	few	ASSLTPSNQPQH
TRBV29-1	TRBJ2-2	-	SQKANTGELF
TRBV27	TRBJ1-1	few	ASSAVMNTEAF
TRBV2	TRBJ2-3	-	ARGTSGEADTQY
TRBV4-1	TRBJ2-4	once	ASSQGRMDLAKNIQY
TRBV19	TRBJ2-7	once	ASSIGDRGNEQY
TRBV9	TRBJ1-5	-	ASSVEGREQPQH
TRBV28	TRBJ2-7	-	ASSLSWDRDYEQY
TRBV5-6	TRBJ1-2	-	ASSLVGPDYGYT
TRBV11-1	TRBJ2-1	-	ASSRTSGRVNEQF
TRBV14	TRBJ2-7	-	ASSPKQRGGPSYEQY
TRBV7-9	TRBJ1-5	-	ASSLGQNQPQH
TRBV7-9	TRBJ1-3	-	ASSLGMERERNTIY
TRBV5-6	TRBJ2-7	-	ASSQTGTSYSSYEQY
TRBV12-5	TRBJ1-2	-	ASGDPDRGHGYT
TRBV7-9	TRBJ2-5	-	ASSSHGSGQQRTQY
TRBV2	TRBJ2-3	-	ASTRTSRGTDTQY
TRBV9	TRBJ2-1	-	ASSARDRGRDEQF
TRBV5-1	TRBJ1-1	-	ASSLAVGRAEAF
TRBV7-9	TRBJ1-5	-	ASSSQGMQPQH
TRBV5-1	TRBJ1-2	-	ASSLARQRRNYGYT
TRBV6-6	TRBJ2-3	-	ASSPNVLRGTQY
TRBV7-2	TRBJ2-7	-	ASSDGQGLEQY
TRBV4-3	TRBJ2-3	-	ASSRRTGSADTQY
TRBV5-1	TRBJ2-5	-	ASSLAGVKQETQY
TRBV27	TRBJ1-2	-	ASSFVAGQGNYGYT
TRBV7-2	TRBJ2-1	-	ASSRTSGGRNEQF
TRBV10-2	TRBJ2-2	-	ATPTRDRGLNTGELF
TRBV7-2	TRBJ2-5	-	ASSPGGAGKETQY
TRBV7-8	TRBJ2-7	-	ASSLAQFSYEQY
TRBV4-2	TRBJ2-7	few	ASSQQTSGGTSYEQY